One and the same sample provided the 32 T cell receptor beta chains below, sequenced in a study of breast tumors, draining lymph nodes, adjacent tissues. TCRdb re-called the multiplex PCR reads with MiXCR, one entry per CDR3 protein. Of 200,000 or so distinct CDR3 sequences listed, 25% to 40% are singletons. Axillary draining lymph nodes of breast cancer patients supplied the node samples. The specimen sequenced was axillary lymph node tissue. These receptors all stem from a female donor with breast cancer. Some clones in this sample may be carry-over from other donors' samples.

This clonotype was found many times. V is TRBV12-3 or TRBV12-4 and J is TRBJ1-5, with TRBD1 as a possible D gene (5 bases). V lost 3 bases, J lost 0 bases, and 9 bases lay in between. The CDR3 loop spans 15 amino acids. CDR3 amino acids: CASSFQGNSNQPQHF. The CDR3 DNA is TGTGCCAGCAGTTTCCAGGGTAATAGCAATCAGCCCCAGCATTTT.

This sequence joins TRBV24-1 and TRBJ1-4; the D gene is possibly TRBD1 (5 bases). Trimming removed 4 bases from V and 4 bases from J, with 12 bases in between. Germline CDR1 is KGHDR and CDR2 is SFDVKD. The CDR3 is 15 residues long. In nucleotides, the CDR3 is TGTGCCACCAGTGACCCGACAGACTATAATGAAAAACTGTTTTTT. Translation: CATSDPTDYNEKLFF.

This clonotype was observed at least ten times. This rearrangement joins TRBV5-4 to TRBJ2-1, with D possibly matching TRBD2 (6 bases). The CDR3 runs to 14 residues. CDR1 and CDR2 from the germline V gene are SGHNT and YYREEE (reference sequence). V lost 0 bases to trimming and J lost 6 bases, with 10 bases between them. The CDR3 DNA is TGTGCCAGCAGCTTGGCCGGGAGCACCAATGAGCAGTTCTTC. Protein product: CASSLAGSTNEQFF. Full variable domain (rest looked up from reference TRBV5-4 and TRBJ2-1): ETGVTQSPTHLIKTRGQQVTLRCSSQSGHNTVSWYQQALGQGPQFIFQYYREEENGRGNFPPRFSGLQFPNYSSELNVNALELDDSALYLCASSLAGSTNEQFFGPGTRLTVL.

This clonotype has ten or more counts. The chain uses TRBV20-1 and TRBJ1-2; possibly TRBD1 for D (5 bases). The V gene lost 3 bases and the J gene lost 0 bases, with 11 bases spanning the gap. The CDR3 loop spans 14 amino acids. The germline CDR1 and CDR2 sequences are DFQATT and SNEGSKA (reference sequence). CDR3 bases: TGCAGTGCTAGGGGGGACGGAGCTAACTATGGCTACACCTTC. Protein product: CSARGDGANYGYTF.

This clonotype has a count of ten or more. The CDR3 bases are TGTGCCAGCAGCTTGGGAATTGAGTGGCAGACCAATCAGCCCCAGCATTTT. Protein product: CASSLGIEWQTNQPQHF. J is TRBJ1-5 and V is TRBV5-5; D unresolved. Per the germline V gene, CDR1 is SGHKS and CDR2 is YYEKEE (reference sequence). The CDR3 contains 17 residues. Trimming stripped 0 bases from V and 3 bases from J, with 16 bases between.

As for this clonotype: A much larger clone lies a single base off, so this may be a read error. J is TRBJ1-6 and V is TRBV6-5; D gene ambiguous. Per the germline V gene, CDR1 is MNHEY and CDR2 is SVGAGI. Trimming stripped 6 bases from V and 9 bases from J, with 18 bases between. The CDR3 is 15 residues long. The CDR3 is CASRHSQGDGSPLHF. CDR3 coding DNA: TGTGCCAGCAGACACTCACAAGGAGACGGTTCACCCCTCCACTTT.

The genes are TRBV7-2 and TRBJ2-2; D perhaps matches TRBD1 (5 bases). In germline, CDR1 is SGHTA, CDR2 FQGNSA. This CDR3 is built from 14 residues. With 1 base removed from V and 4 bases from J, the gap between germline ends came to 7 bases. DNA of the CDR3: TGTGCCAGCAGCTTAGGACAGACCACCGGGGAGCTGTTTTTT. Translated, it gives CASSLGQTTGELFF.

CDR3 region: CAWKGTPDTEAFF. The CDR3, as DNA: TGTGCCTGGAAGGGGACACCCGACACTGAAGCTTTCTTT. This chain uses TRBV30 with TRBJ1-1, with D possibly matching TRBD1 (6 bases). V dropped 4 bases and J dropped 3 bases, with 12 bases sitting between them. The length of the CDR3 is 13 residues. Germline loops: CDR1 GTSNPN, CDR2 SVGIG (reference sequence).

This clonotype was seen many times. The CDR3 nucleotides are TGTGCCACCAGTAGGGCAGGGCCTAGGGGGGAGACCCAGTACTTC. Its protein is CATSRAGPRGETQYF. The chain links TRBV24-1 to TRBJ2-5, with a weak D call TRBD1 (6 bases). The CDR3 consists of 15 residues. V was cut by 6 bases and J by 5 bases, with 18 bases left in between. Germline V CDR1 and CDR2: KGHDR, SFDVKD.

This clonotype was observed at least ten times. This chain links TRBV6-6 with TRBJ1-3, with D possibly being TRBD1 (5 bases). V dropped 4 bases and J dropped 0 bases, with 13 bases sitting between them. Germline lookup yields CDR1 MNHNY and CDR2 SVGAGI (reference sequence). The CDR3 has 16 amino acids. The CDR3 loop reads CASSWGRPNSGNTIYF. The CDR3 nucleotides read TGTGCCAGCAGTTGGGGACGGCCGAACTCTGGAAACACCATATATTTT.

The sample holds a few counts of this clonotype. The J gene is TRBJ2-1, the V gene TRBV3-1, with D tentatively TRBD2 (6 bases). Trimming cost V 1 base and J 4 bases, with 17 bases left between them. Germline CDR1 LGHDT, CDR2 YNNKEL (reference sequence). This CDR3 has 17 amino acids. In DNA form, the CDR3 reads TGTGCCAGCAGCCAAGTTTCTCGGGGGAGTCTTTACAATGAGCAGTTCTTC. Its translation is CASSQVSRGSLYNEQFF.

The chain joins TRBV29-1 to TRBJ2-1; D unclear. V was trimmed by 4 bases and J by 6 bases, leaving 22 bases between them. Germline V CDR1 and CDR2: SQVTM, ANQGSEA. This CDR3 is 16 amino acids long. In DNA form, the CDR3 reads TGCAGCGTTGTTTACTACTTAGGGCTGCGGTTCAATGAGCAGTTCTTC. Protein sequence: CSVVYYLGLRFNEQFF.

This clonotype was found a few times. It may be a read error: a sequence one base away is much more abundant. The chain is built from TRBV9 and TRBJ1-2; a weak D match, TRBD1 (5 bases). The CDR3 runs to 16 residues. CDR1 is SGDLS and CDR2 is YYNGEE in the germline V gene. CDR3 nucleotide sequence: TGTGCCAGCAGCCCCCCCGGGCGATCCAGGGACTATGGCTACCCCTTC. This codes for CASSPPGRSRDYGYPF. Variable domain in full (rest from reference TRBV9 and TRBJ1-2): DSGVTQTPKHLITATGQRVTLRCSPRSGDLSVYWYQQSLDQGLQFLIQYYNGEERAKGNILERFSAQQFPDLHSELNLSSLELGDSALYFCASSPPGRSRDYGYPFGSGTRLTVV.

J is TRBJ2-6 and V is TRBV6-1; 7 nucleotides align to TRBD1. This CDR3 has 15 amino acids. The ends lost 5 bases at V and 4 bases at J; junction bases unmatched: 5. Germline lookup yields CDR1 MNHNS and CDR2 SASEGT. The CDR3 reads CASSSPGQGANVLTF. DNA for the CDR3: TGTGCCAGCAGTTCGCCGGGACAGGGGGCCAACGTCCTGACTTTC.

There are many counts of this clonotype. The genes are TRBV20-1 and TRBJ2-5, with D perhaps TRBD2 (5 bases). Germline-derived CDR1 and CDR2 are DFQATT and SNEGSKA (reference sequence). The CDR3 has 14 amino acids. The V end was cut by 5 bases, the J end by 1 base, with 14 bases between. The CDR3 region has the DNA TGCAGTGCTTCTGGGGAGAACCCCCAAGAGACCCAGTACTTC. This translates into CSASGENPQETQYF.

The genes are TRBV2 and TRBJ1-4; possibly TRBD1 for D (5 bases). Trimming shortened V by 5 bases and J by 6 bases, and 28 bases separated the two germline ends. CDR3 size: 19 residues. CDR1 and CDR2 from the germline V gene are SNHLY and FYNNEI. The CDR3 here is CASSRTSGDRGYTDEKLFF. Written as DNA, the CDR3 is TGTGCCAGCAGTCGCACTAGCGGGGATAGGGGTTATACTGATGAAAAACTGTTTTTT.

This clonotype was counted a few times. This may be a read error, as it is one base from a much larger clone. V is TRBV20-1 and J is TRBJ2-1, with 7 bases that match TRBD2. Losses at the gene ends were 0 bases for V and 7 bases for J; bases not matched to a gene: 9. CDR1 and CDR2 (germline): DFQATT, SNEGSKA (reference sequence). CDR3 length: 15 residues. CDR3 bases: TGCAGTGCTAGAGACCCCGGACTAGGGGCAAATGAGCAGTTCTTC. This sequence encodes CSARDPGLGANEQFF.

J is TRBJ2-7 and V is TRBV7-3; D is possibly TRBD2 (6 bases). The V gene's germline CDR1 is SGHTA and CDR2 FQGTGA. This CDR3 has 12 residues. V shed 3 bases and J shed 7 bases, with 10 bases lying between them. CDR3 nucleotides: TGTGCCAGCAGCTTCGTAGCGGAGGAGCAGTACTTC. It encodes CASSFVAEEQYF. Full variable domain (rest looked up from reference TRBV7-3 and TRBJ2-7): GAGVSQTPSNKVTEKGKYVELRCDPISGHTALYWYRQSLGQGPEFLIYFQGTGAADDSGLPNDRFFAVRPEGSVSTLKIQRTERGDSAVYLCASSFVAEEQYFGPGTRLTVT.

This clonotype was picked up many times. The junction shows a germline mismatch at one end, possibly a read error. The rearrangement links TRBV7-2 to TRBJ2-5; D is perhaps TRBD1 or TRBD2 (5 bases each). CDR3 length: 16 residues. In germline, CDR1 is SGHTA, CDR2 FQGNSA. The CDR3 sequence is CASSLAVGRAQETQYF. In DNA form, the CDR3 reads TGTGCCAGCAGCCTAGCAGTGGGCAGGGCCCAAGAGACCCAGTACTTC.

The chain uses TRBV29-1 and TRBJ2-6, with 10 bases aligning to TRBD2. Germline V lookup: CDR1 SQVTM, CDR2 ANQGSEA. This CDR3 comprises 14 residues. V gave up 8 bases and J gave up 4 bases; unmatched junction bases: 5. The CDR3: CSFPGLAGANVLTF. The CDR3 DNA reads TGCAGCTTCCCGGGACTAGCGGGGGCCAACGTCCTGACTTTC. The full variable domain, with the rest looked up from reference TRBV29-1 and TRBJ2-6, is SAVISQKPSRDICQRGTSLTIQCQVDSQVTMMFWYRQQPGQSLTLIATANQGSEATYESGFVIDKFPISRPNLTFSTLTVSNMSPEDSSIYLCSFPGLAGANVLTFGAGSRLTVL.

The rearrangement links TRBV2 to TRBJ2-3; 9 bases align to TRBD2. V dropped 7 bases and J dropped 2; count of bases not matched to a gene: 10. This CDR3 contains 16 residues. Germline-derived CDR1 and CDR2 are SNHLY and FYNNEI. CDR3 nucleotides: TGTGCCAGCATGGCTGGGCTAGCGGGGTCCACAGATACGCAGTATTTT. Amino acids: CASMAGLAGSTDTQYF.

The sample holds a few counts of this clonotype. With a much larger clone just one base away, this may be a read error. This sequence joins TRBV20-1 and TRBJ2-5, with D perhaps TRBD1 or TRBD2 (5 bases each). Germline values: CDR1 DFQATT, CDR2 SNEGSKA (reference sequence). This CDR3 has 12 residues. The DNA of the CDR3 is TGCAGTGCTAGAGATCCCAGGGAGACCCCGTACTTC. Its protein product is CSARDPRETPYF.

This clonotype came up many times. The chain employs TRBV20-1 and TRBJ2-3; D ambiguous. Germline loops: CDR1 DFQATT, CDR2 SNEGSKA (reference sequence). The CDR3 has 13 amino acids. V lost 1 base to trimming and J lost 6 bases, with 11 bases between them. Written as DNA, the CDR3 is TGCAGTGCTAGAGGGTCCCCCGACGATACGCAGTATTTT. Translating gives CSARGSPDDTQYF.

At least ten counts were recorded for this clonotype. This rearrangement joins TRBV20-1 to TRBJ2-3; 9 nucleotides align to TRBD2. Looked up from germline, CDR1 is DFQATT and CDR2 is SNEGSKA (reference sequence). This CDR3 region has 15 residues. CDR3: CIPGTREGSTDTQYF. The CDR3 DNA sequence: TGCATCCCCGGGACGCGGGAGGGTAGCACAGATACGCAGTATTTT.

To note about this clonotype: Given a much more abundant clone one base away, this may be a read error. The rearrangement joins TRBV6-5 to TRBJ1-4; D not resolved. The V gene lost 3 bases and the J gene lost 4 bases, with 12 bases spanning the gap. This CDR3 is built from 15 residues. Germline V CDR1 and CDR2: MNHEY, SVGAGI. CDR3 bases: TGTGCCAGCAGTTATCAAAACGGGGATAATGAAAAACTGTTTTTT. It specifies CASSYQNGDNEKLFF.

The gene calls are TRBV15 and TRBJ1-1; tentatively, D is TRBD1 (6 bases). V lost 3 bases to trimming and J lost 2 bases, with 10 bases between them. Germline V gene data show CDR1 as LNHNV and CDR2 as YYDKDF (reference sequence). The CDR3 extends over 14 amino acids. The CDR3 reads CATSRNRDNTEAFF. The DNA for the CDR3 is TGTGCCACCAGCAGGAACAGGGATAACACTGAAGCTTTCTTT.

This clonotype showed up just a few times. The CDR3 here is CSARPGSGDTWGNEQFF. As DNA, the CDR3 is TGCAGTGCTAGACCTGGGTCAGGGGATACGTGGGGAAATGAGCAGTTCTTC. The chain recombines TRBV20-1 with TRBJ2-1; weak D call: TRBD1 (6 bases). The CDR3 is 17 residues long. Trimming took off 2 bases at V and 7 bases at J, with 24 bases between the two ends. Looked up from germline, CDR1 is DFQATT and CDR2 is SNEGSKA (reference sequence).

Ten or more counts support this clonotype. The chain couples TRBV11-2 to TRBJ2-1; TRBD1 matches at 8 bases. V shed 5 bases and J 9 bases; nucleotides not matched to a gene: 3. CDR1 is SGHAT, CDR2 FQNNGV, per germline. The CDR3 length is 12 residues. This CDR3 is CASSRDRGEQFF. The CDR3 nucleotides are TGTGCCAGCAGCAGAGACAGGGGTGAGCAGTTCTTC.

This clonotype was recorded many times. The chain employs TRBV9 and TRBJ2-1; tentatively, D is TRBD1 or TRBD2 (5 bases each). Germline CDR1 and CDR2: SGDLS and YYNGEE. This CDR3 region has 14 residues. Trimming left V 4 bases short and J 3 bases short, with 11 bases between. CDR3 sequence: CASSLGPNYNEQFF. The CDR3 DNA reads TGTGCCAGCAGCCTGGGACCGAACTACAATGAGCAGTTCTTC.

The chain employs TRBV7-4 and TRBJ1-6; 7 bases match TRBD1. Germline-derived CDR1 and CDR2 are SGHVT and SQSDAQ. This CDR3 is 15 amino acids long. V shed 3 bases, J shed 8 bases, and the junction held 7 bases outside the gene matches. For the CDR3, the DNA is TGTGCCAGCAGCTTGGGGCAGGGGGGGTATTCACCCCTCCACTTT. Encoded protein: CASSLGQGGYSPLHF.

CDR3 nucleotide sequence: TGCAGTGCCCACAGCGGGTATCAAGAGACCCAGTACTTC. Encoded protein: CSAHSGYQETQYF. The chain is built from TRBV20-1 and TRBJ2-5, with D tentatively TRBD2 (6 bases). The V end lost 6 bases, the J end lost 2 bases, and 13 bases lay between the germline ends. The CDR3 has 13 amino acids. The germline V gene encodes CDR1 DFQATT and CDR2 SNEGSKA (reference sequence).

V is TRBV20-1 and J is TRBJ2-7; 7 positions match TRBD1. CDR3 length: 12 residues. With 1 base clipped from V and 3 bases from J, the junction kept 0 bases outside the gene matches. Germline values: CDR1 DFQATT, CDR2 SNEGSKA (reference sequence). This CDR3 is CSARGTGYEQYV. CDR3 DNA: TGCAGTGCTAGAGGGACAGGCTACGAGCAGTACGTC.